One T cell receptor beta chain is described in this entry. Its specificity is unknown. This CDR3 is built from 21 residues. Time point specified: pre-treatment sample, taken before nivolumab and TIL therapy. Most excised metastases sampled were pleural nodules or supraclavicular lymph nodes. The sample is drawn from a study of TIL therapy for anti-PD-1-resistant metastatic lung cancer. On the study more broadly: Patients had a median age of approximately 57 years (range about 35-80). Most patients had lung adenocarcinoma; a few tumors were EGFR-mutant, two ALK-rearranged; half smoked currently or formerly. Broader study findings: TIL cultures after expansion showed higher clonality and lower diversity than baseline tumor (median around 5.9% vs 31%).

This was the immunoSEQ v3 assay. Survey-level samples got 2 million to 2.5 million read pairs; deep-level samples got about 5-6 million. Profiled with immunoSEQ multiplex PCR; TCRdb holds only in-frame clones, not every one. The repertoire consists of approximately 95,000 clones, with 65% occurring once and the leading ten covering approximately 11%. The sequence was obtained from a person aged 25-79 years with non-small cell lung cancer. The rearrangement links TRBV21-1 to TRBJ2-1; no DNA check was done on the table's D call, TRBD2. TRBV21-1 is an annotated pseudogene. Specimen: tumor tissue, collected at baseline. This CDR3 reads CASSKCSGWRGLAGSYNEQFF. CDR3 DNA sequence: TGTGCCAGCAGCAAATGTTCGGGATGGAGGGGACTAGCGGGATCCTACAATGAGCAGTTCTTC.